A selection of T cell receptor beta chains follows, all from one sample in a study of cytomegalovirus exposure and HLA in healthy donors. The data were produced by immunoSEQ multiplex PCR, yet TCRdb's version contains in-frame clones alone and is incomplete. Of some 200,000 clones in the sample, roughly 86% were seen once. The sample was PBMCs. The receptors were sampled from a man aged 30 to 45 in good health and CMV-seropositive. Both conserved end residues are trimmed from each CDR3. Where a row states a size, it is once, few, many or the class of an expanded clone; other rows omit it.

clone_size,v_call,j_call,cdr3_aa
once,TRBV29-1,TRBJ1-2,SVGQNGYT
-,TRBV4-3,TRBJ1-4,ASSQDLGTALDEKLF
-,TRBV2,TRBJ1-1,ASSVQRETEAF
-,TRBV27,TRBJ1-1,ASSRTGGMNTEAF
-,TRBV7-9,TRBJ1-4,ASSPPGVEEKLF
-,TRBV4-2,TRBJ1-5,ASSQPGTGGSQPQH
-,TRBV2,TRBJ2-3,ASSPPSGATDTQY
-,TRBV11-2,TRBJ1-4,ASSVGTGVGEKLF
-,TRBV9,TRBJ2-2,ASSAMGVNTGELF
-,TRBV5-1,TRBJ1-3,ASSLAGESSGNTIY
-,TRBV6-6,TRBJ2-7,ASSYGGLETGEQY
once,TRBV10-3,TRBJ2-7,AISETSGSSYEQY
-,TRBV6-1,TRBJ2-1,ANGVSWGQF
-,TRBV7-9,TRBJ1-3,ASGSVGEIGNTIY
-,TRBV9,TRBJ2-1,ASSVVGTGNEQF
-,TRBV9,TRBJ2-1,ASSVFSVGGDNEQF
-,TRBV6-1,TRBJ1-5,ASSEGEFVQPQH
-,TRBV6-5,TRBJ2-5,ASSWSGGGEETQY
-,TRBV28,TRBJ2-3,ASSLSRTGADTQY
-,TRBV5-4,TRBJ2-5,ASSSRQGGETQY
few,TRBV5-6,TRBJ1-1,ASSSAQPNTEAF
-,TRBV7-9,TRBJ1-6,ASSKDREASPLH
-,TRBV7-3,TRBJ2-1,ASSLYRPGRYNEQF
few,TRBV6-1,TRBJ1-2,ASSELTGTGT
-,TRBV28,TRBJ1-1,ASNPMRGRDTEAF
-,TRBV25-1,TRBJ2-5,ASSSTGRSETQY
-,TRBV25-1,TRBJ2-1,ASSEPLGGGNEQF
-,TRBV11-2,TRBJ2-1,ASSLDTSGSWNEQF
-,TRBV9,TRBJ2-5,ASSPGGGQQETQY
-,TRBV2,TRBJ2-3,ASSEADTQY
-,TRBV6-5,TRBJ2-7,ASSYSPFEAYEQY
-,TRBV5-1,TRBJ2-1,ASSFKESSYNEQF
-,TRBV19,TRBJ2-1,ASSIAGAIPYNEQF
-,TRBV5-1,TRBJ2-7,ASSLYTGAYEQY
-,TRBV9,TRBJ2-5,ASSLSGVQETQY